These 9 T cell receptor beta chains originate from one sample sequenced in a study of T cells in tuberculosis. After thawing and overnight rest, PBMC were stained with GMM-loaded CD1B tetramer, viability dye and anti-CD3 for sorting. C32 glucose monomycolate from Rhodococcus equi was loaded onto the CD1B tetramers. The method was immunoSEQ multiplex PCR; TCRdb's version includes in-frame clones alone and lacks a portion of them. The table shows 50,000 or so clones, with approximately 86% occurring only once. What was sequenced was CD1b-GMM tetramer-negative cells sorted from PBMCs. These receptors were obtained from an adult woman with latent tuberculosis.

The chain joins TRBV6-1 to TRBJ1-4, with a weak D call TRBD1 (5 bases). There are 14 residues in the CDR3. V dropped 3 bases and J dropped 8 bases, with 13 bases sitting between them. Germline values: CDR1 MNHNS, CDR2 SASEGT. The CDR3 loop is CASSDRGFGEKLFF. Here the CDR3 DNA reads TGTGCCAGCAGTGATCGGGGGTTCGGGGAAAAACTGTTTTTT.

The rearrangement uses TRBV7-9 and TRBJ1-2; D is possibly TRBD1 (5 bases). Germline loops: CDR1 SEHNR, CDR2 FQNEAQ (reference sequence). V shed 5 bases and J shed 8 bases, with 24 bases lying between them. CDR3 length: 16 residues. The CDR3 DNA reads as TGTGCCAGCAGCCCCGGAGACGCCAGGGTTAAGTTCGGCTACACCTTC. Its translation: CASSPGDARVKFGYTF.

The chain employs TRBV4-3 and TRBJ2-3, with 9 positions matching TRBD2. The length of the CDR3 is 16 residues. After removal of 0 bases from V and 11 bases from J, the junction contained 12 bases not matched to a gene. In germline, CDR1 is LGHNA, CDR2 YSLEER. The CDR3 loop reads CASSQDHGLAGRGQYF. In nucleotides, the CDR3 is TGCGCCAGCAGCCAAGATCACGGGCTAGCGGGACGGGGGCAGTATTTT.

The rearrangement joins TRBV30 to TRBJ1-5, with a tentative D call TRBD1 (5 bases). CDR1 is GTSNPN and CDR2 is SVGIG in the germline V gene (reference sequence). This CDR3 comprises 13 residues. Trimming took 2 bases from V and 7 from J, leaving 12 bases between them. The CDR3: CAWSIGDLQPQHF. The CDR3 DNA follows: TGTGCCTGGAGTATAGGGGATCTCCAGCCCCAGCATTTT.

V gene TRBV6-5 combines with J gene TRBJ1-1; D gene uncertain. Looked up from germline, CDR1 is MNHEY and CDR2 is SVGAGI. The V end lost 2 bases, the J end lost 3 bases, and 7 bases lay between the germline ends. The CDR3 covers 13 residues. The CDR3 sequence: CASSYEADTEAFF. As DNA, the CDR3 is TGTGCCAGCAGTTACGAGGCAGACACTGAAGCTTTCTTT.

The CDR3 is CASSLAGSGANVLTF. The DNA for the CDR3 is TGCGCCAGCAGCTTGGCAGGGTCTGGGGCCAACGTCCTGACTTTC. This chain links TRBV5-1 with TRBJ2-6; D is perhaps TRBD1 (5 bases). CDR3 length: 15 amino acids. V shed 0 bases and J shed 1 base, with 5 bases lying between them. Germline V gene sequence: CDR1 SGHRS, CDR2 YFSETQ.

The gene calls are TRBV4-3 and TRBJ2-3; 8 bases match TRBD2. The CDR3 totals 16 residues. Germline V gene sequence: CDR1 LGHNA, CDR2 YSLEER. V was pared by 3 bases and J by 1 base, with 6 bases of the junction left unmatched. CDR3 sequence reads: CASSHQTSDGTDTQYF. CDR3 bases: TGCGCCAGCAGCCATCAGACTAGCGATGGCACAGATACGCAGTATTTT.

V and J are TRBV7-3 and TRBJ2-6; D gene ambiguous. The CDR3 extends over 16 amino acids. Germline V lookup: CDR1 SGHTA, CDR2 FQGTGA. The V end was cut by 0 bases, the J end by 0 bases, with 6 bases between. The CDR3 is CASSLTAVSGANVLTF. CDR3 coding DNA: TGTGCCAGCAGCTTAACTGCAGTCTCTGGGGCCAACGTCCTGACTTTC.

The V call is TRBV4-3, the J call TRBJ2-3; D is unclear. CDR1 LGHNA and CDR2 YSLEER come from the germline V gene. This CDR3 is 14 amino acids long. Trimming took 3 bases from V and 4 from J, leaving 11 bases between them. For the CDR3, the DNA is TGCGCCAGCAGCCATTCTTCTACGTCAGATACGCAGTATTTT. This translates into CASSHSSTSDTQYF.